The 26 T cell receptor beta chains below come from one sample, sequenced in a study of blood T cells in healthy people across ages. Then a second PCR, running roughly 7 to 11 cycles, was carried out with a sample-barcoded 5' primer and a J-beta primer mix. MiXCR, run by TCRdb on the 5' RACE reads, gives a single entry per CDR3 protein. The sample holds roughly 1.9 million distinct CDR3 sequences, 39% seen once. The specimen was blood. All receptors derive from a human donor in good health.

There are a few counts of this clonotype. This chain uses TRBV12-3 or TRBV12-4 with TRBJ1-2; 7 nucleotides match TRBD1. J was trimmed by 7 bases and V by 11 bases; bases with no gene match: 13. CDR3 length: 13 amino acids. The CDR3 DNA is TGTGCCGGCAACGCAGGGACAGCCCCTGGCTACACCTTC. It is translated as CAGNAGTAPGYTF.

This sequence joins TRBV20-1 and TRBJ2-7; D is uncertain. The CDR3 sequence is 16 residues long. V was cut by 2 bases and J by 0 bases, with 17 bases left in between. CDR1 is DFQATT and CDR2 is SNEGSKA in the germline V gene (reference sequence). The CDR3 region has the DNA TGCAGTGCTAGAAGGATAGGTCTTCCGAGCTCCTACGAGCAGTACTTC. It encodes CSARRIGLPSSYEQYF.

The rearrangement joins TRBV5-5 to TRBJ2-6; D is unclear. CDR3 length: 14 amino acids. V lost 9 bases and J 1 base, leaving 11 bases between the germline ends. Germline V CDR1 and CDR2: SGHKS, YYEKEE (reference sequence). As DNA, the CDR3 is TGTGCCACCCTGCAAGGATCTGGGGCCAACGTCCTGACTTTC. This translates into CATLQGSGANVLTF.

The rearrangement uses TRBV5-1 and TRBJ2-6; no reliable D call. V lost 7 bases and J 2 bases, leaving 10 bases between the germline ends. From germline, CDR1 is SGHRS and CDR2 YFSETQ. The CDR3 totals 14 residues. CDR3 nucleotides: TGCGCCAGCGAGAAGATCGCTGGGGCCAACGTCCTGACTTTC. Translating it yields CASEKIAGANVLTF.

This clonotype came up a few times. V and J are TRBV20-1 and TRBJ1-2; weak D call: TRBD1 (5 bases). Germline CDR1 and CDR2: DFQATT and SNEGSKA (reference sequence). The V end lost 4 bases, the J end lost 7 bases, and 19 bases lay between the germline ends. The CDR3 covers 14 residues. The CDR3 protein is CSAKHRWGVSGYTF. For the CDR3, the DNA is TGCAGTGCTAAGCACAGATGGGGGGTCAGTGGCTACACCTTC.

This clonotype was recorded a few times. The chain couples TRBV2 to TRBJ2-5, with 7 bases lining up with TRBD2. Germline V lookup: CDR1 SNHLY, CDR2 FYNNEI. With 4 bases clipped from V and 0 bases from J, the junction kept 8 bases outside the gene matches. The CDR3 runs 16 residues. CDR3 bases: TGTGCCAGCAGTGGGACCCGCGGGGGATACCAAGAGACCCAGTACTTC. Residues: CASSGTRGGYQETQYF.

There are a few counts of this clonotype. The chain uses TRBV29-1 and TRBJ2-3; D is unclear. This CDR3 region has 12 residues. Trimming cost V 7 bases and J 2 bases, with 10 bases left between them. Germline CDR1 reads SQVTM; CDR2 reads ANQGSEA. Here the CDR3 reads CSGHTFTDTQYF. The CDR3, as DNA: TGCAGCGGTCACACCTTCACAGATACGCAGTATTTT.

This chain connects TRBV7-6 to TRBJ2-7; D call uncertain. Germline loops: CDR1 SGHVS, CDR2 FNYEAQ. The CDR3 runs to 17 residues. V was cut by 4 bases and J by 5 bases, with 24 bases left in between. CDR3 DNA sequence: TGTGCCAGCAGCTCCCACCAGCGCACCGGGCTTCGGGACGAGCAGTACTTC. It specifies CASSSHQRTGLRDEQYF.

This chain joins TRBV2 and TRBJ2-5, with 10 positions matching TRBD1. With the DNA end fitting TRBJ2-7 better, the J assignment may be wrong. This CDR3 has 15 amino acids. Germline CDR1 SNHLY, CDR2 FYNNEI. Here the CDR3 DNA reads TGTGCCAGCAGTCCGACAGGGGGCAACGGGTACGAGCAGTACTTC. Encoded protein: CASSPTGGNGYEQYF.

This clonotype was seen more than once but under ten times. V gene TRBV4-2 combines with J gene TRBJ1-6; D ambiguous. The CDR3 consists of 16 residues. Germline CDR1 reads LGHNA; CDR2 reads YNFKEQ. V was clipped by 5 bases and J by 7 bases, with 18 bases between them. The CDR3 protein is CASSNYLNELNSPLHF. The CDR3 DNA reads TGTGCCAGCAGCAACTACCTCAACGAGCTGAATTCACCCCTCCACTTT.

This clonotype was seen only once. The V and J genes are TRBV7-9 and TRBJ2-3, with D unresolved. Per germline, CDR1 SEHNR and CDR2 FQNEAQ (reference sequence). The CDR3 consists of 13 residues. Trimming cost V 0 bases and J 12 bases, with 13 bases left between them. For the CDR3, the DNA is TGTGCCAGCAGCTTAGCCCTCACCCCGGGTCAGTATTTT. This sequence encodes CASSLALTPGQYF.

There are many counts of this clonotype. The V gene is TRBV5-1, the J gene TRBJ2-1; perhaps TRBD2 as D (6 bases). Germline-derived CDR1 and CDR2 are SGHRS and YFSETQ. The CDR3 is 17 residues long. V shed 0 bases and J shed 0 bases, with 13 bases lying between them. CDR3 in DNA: TGCGCCAGCAGCTTGGGTGCGGGGCCCCTCTCCTACAATGAGCAGTTCTTC. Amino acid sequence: CASSLGAGPLSYNEQFF.

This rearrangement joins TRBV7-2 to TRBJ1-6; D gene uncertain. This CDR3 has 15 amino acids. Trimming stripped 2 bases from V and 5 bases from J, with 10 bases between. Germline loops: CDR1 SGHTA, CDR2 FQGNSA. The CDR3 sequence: CASSLSRTNNSPLHF. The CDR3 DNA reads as TGTGCCAGCAGCTTAAGTCGCACAAATAATTCACCCCTCCACTTT.

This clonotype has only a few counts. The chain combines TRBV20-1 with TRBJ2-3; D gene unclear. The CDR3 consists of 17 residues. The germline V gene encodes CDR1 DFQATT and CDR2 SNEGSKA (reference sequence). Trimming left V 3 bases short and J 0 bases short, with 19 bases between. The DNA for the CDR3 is TGCAGTGCTAGCATCCCTACCACAATCAGCAGCACAGATACGCAGTATTTT. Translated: CSASIPTTISSTDTQYF.

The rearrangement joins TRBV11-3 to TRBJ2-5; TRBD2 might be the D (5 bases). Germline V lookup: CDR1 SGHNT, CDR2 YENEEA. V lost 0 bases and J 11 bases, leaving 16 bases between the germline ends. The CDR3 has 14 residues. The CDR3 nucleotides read TGTGCCAGCAGCTTAGACTGCGCCAGCGGTGAGCAGTACTTC. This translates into CASSLDCASGEQYF.

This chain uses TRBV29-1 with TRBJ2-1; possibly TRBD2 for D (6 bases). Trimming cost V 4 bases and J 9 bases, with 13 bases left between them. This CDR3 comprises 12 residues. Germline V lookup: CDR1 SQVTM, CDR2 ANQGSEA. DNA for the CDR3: TGCAGCGTTGTCGGCAGGGAGGCTGAGCAGTTCTTC. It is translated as CSVVGREAEQFF.

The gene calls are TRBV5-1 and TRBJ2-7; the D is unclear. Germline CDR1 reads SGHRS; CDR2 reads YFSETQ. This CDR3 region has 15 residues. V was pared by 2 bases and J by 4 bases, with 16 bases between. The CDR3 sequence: CASSLTSRTGYEQYF. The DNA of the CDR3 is TGCGCCAGCAGCTTAACGTCCCGGACCGGATACGAGCAGTACTTC.

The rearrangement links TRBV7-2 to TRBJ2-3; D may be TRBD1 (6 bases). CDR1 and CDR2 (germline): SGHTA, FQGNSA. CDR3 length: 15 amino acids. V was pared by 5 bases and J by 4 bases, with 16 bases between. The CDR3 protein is CASSPLWGRADTQYF. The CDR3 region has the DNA TGTGCCAGCAGCCCTTTGTGGGGGCGCGCAGATACGCAGTATTTT.

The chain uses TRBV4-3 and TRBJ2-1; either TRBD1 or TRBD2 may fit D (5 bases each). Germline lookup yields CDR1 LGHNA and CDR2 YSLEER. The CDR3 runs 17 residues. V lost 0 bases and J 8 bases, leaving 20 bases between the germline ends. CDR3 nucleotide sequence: TGCGCCAGCAGCCAAGAGGGCTGGGGGTCCGCCACACATGAGCAGTTCTTC. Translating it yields CASSQEGWGSATHEQFF.

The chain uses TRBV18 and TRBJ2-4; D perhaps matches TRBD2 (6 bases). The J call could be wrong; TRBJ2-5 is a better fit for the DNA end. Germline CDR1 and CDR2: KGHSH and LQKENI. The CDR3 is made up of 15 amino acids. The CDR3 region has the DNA TGTGCCAGCTCACCACGGGCGGGGAACCAAGAGACCCAGTACTTC. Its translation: CASSPRAGNQETQYF.

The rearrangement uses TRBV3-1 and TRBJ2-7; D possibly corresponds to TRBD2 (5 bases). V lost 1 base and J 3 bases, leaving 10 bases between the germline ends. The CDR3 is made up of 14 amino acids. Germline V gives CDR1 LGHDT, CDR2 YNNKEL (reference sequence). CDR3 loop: CASSQVIGDYEQYF. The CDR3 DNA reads TGTGCCAGCAGCCAAGTAATCGGGGACTACGAGCAGTACTTC.

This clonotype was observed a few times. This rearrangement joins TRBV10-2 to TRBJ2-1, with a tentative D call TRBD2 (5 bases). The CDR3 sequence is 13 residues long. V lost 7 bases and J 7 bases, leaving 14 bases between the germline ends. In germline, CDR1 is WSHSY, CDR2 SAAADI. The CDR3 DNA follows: TGCGCCAGCATGAGCGGCTCCTTTAATGAGCAGTTCTTC. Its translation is CASMSGSFNEQFF.

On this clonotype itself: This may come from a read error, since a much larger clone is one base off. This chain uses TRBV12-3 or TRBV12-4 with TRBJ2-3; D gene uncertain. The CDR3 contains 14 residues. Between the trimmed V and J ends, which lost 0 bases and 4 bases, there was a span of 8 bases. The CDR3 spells CASSLAGKADTQYF. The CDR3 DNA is TGTGCCAGCAGTTTAGCGGGGAAAGCAGATACGCAGTATTTT.

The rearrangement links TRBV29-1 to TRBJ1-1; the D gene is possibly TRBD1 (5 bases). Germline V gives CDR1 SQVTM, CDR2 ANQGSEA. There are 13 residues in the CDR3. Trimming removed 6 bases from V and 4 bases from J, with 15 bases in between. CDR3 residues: CSVHRKGTTEAFF. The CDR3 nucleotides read TGCAGCGTGCACAGGAAGGGGACCACTGAAGCTTTCTTT.

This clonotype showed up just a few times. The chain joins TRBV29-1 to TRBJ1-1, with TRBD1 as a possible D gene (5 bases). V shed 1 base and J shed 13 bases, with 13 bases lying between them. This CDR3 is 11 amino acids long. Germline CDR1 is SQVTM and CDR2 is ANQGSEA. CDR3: CSVEAAGTVFF. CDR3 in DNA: TGCAGCGTTGAAGCGGCAGGGACTGTTTTCTTT.

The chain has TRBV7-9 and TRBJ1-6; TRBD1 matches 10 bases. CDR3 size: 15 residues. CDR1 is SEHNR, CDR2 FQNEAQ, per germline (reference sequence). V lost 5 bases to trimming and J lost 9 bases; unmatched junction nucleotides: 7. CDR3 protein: CASSDRQGASSPLHF. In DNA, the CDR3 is TGTGCCAGCAGCGATCGACAGGGGGCTAGTTCACCCCTCCACTTT.